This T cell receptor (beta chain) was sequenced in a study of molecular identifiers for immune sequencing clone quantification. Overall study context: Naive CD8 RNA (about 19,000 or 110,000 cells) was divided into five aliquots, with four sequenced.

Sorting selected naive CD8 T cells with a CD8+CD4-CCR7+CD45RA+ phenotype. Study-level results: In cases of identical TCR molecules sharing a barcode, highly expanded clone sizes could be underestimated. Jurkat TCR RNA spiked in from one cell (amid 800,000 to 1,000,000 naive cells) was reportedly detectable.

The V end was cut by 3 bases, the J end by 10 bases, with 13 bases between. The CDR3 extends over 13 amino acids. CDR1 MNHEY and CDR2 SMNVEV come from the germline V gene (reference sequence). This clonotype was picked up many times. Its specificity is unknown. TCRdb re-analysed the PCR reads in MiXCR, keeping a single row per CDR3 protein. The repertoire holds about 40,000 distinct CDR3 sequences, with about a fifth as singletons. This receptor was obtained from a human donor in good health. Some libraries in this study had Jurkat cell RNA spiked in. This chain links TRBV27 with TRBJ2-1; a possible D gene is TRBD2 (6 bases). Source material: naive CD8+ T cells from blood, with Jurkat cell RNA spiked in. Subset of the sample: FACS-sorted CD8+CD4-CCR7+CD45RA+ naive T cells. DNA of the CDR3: TGTGCCAGCAGTTTTTCGGGAGCTGGGGAGCAGTTCTTC. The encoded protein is CASSFSGAGEQFF.